This T cell receptor beta chain comes out of a study of a mutant IDH1 vaccine in newly diagnosed glioma. In the study overall: Treatment recipients were approximately 60% male and around 40% female, and their mean age was approximately 43 years. Therapy received beforehand was radiotherapy, temozolomide, or both, with most patients given both.

Germline V gene lookup returns CDR1 SGDLS and CDR2 YYNGEE. The CDR3 is made up of 15 amino acids. V shed 2 bases, J shed 3 bases, and the junction held 7 bases outside the gene matches. Concerning this clone itself: Its matching antigen is unknown.

Overall study results and limits: No link was apparently found between pseudoprogression and changes in top peripheral T cell clonotypes.

Sample time point: baseline, week 1 (first vaccination visit). Treatment: pre-vaccination baseline after standard-of-care therapy. Astrocytomas found in donors were new, WHO grade 3 or 4, IDH1-mutant and ATRX-lost. Method: immunoSEQ multiplex PCR; TCRdb's copy keeps in-frame clones and lacks some. Of under 90,000 clones in the sample, 79% were seen once. The sequenced sample was PBMCs, obtained from a glioma patient treated with radiotherapy, temozolomide or both. The clonotype was recovered from a man in his fifties with glioma. The chain carries TRBV9 and TRBJ2-5, with 7 positions matching TRBD1. This chain's CDR3 is CASSVSWTGEETQYF. The CDR3 bases are TGTGCCAGCAGCGTTTCTTGGACAGGTGAAGAGACCCAGTACTTC.